Here is one T cell receptor beta chain with its context. Its antigen is not known. This sample stems from a study of shared clonotypes between healthy human individuals. Study observations and caveats: Apart from blood, nothing was sampled; tissue repertoires likely differ.

A deep-level run was used for the assay. Genomic DNA per cell subset filled all wells of several immunoSEQ plates. When replicate PCRs were run on sorted subsets, they used about 220 ng DNA, approximately 33,000 T cell genomes. Assay used: immunoSEQ multiplex PCR; TCRdb lists only in-frame clones, some missing. This table holds millions of clones, over 85% found once. Naive CD8 cells, CD45RO-negative and positively selected for CCR7, excluded terminally differentiated effector memory CD45RA+ cells. Trimming took 0 bases from V and 2 from J, leaving 13 bases between them. CDR3 size: 16 residues. The germline V gene encodes CDR1 SEHNR and CDR2 FQNEAQ (reference sequence).

The rearrangement joins TRBV7-9 to TRBJ1-1, with D tentatively TRBD1 (5 bases). The sequence was obtained from a man in his late teens or twenties in good health. Material: naive CD8+ T cells sorted from blood. In DNA, the CDR3 is TGTGCCAGCAGCTTAGCGGTGGACAAGGAAAACACTGAAGCTTTCTTT. Amino acids: CASSLAVDKENTEAFF. The variable domain in full, with the rest retrieved from reference TRBV7-9 and TRBJ1-1, is DTGVSQNPRHKITKRGQNVTFRCDPISEHNRLYWYRQTLGQGPEFLTYFQNEAQLEKSRLLSDRFSAERPKGSFSTLEIQRTEQGDSAMYLCASSLAVDKENTEAFFGQGTRLTVV.